Reported below is one T cell receptor beta chain. Its antigen remains unknown. This sample is part of a study of cytomegalovirus exposure and HLA in healthy donors. Regarding the study as a whole: Accounts indicate the classifier identified cytomegalovirus status with strong specificity and sensitivity.

Vbeta (60) and Jbeta (13) primers were used in the PCR. TCRdb keeps only in-frame clones here, not all; method: immunoSEQ multiplex PCR. Of just over 150,000 clones in the sample, approximately 84% were seen once. This CDR3 comprises 14 residues. Germline V CDR1 and CDR2: SGHRS, YFSETQ. The J segment lost 4 bases and the V segment lost 5 bases, leaving 5 bases of the junction unmatched. Sequencing input: PBMCs. This receptor was taken from a young woman in good health and CMV-seronegative. V is TRBV5-1 and J is TRBJ2-3; 9 nucleotides match TRBD2. The CDR3, as DNA: TGCGCCAGCAGTGGCGGGGGGGCGTCAGATACGCAGTATTTT. Protein product: CASSGGGASDTQYF.